These T cell receptor beta chains were read from a single sample in a study of CD8 T cells in ankylosing spondylitis. MiXCR was run by TCRdb on the 5' RACE reads, yielding one entry per CDR3 protein. In the table there are over 95,000 distinct CDR3 sequences, roughly 8.3% of which are singletons. The source material was blood, either unsorted or a sorted T cell fraction (not recorded which). All receptors derive from a male donor with ankylosing spondylitis or in good health (not recorded which). Both conserved end residues are part of each CDR3. A D gene is named only where the DNA matches it firmly. Rows give clone size only sometimes, using once, few, many, or a class for an expanded clone.

>TRBJ2-7|TRBV4-3|many|NA
CASSQGGGGEQYF
TGCGCCAGCAGCCAAGGGGGAGGGGGTGAGCAGTACTTC
>TRBJ2-1|TRBV20-1|many|NA
CSALPGRKPYNEQFF
TGCAGTGCTTTACCGGGAAGGAAACCGTACAATGAGCAGTTCTTC
>TRBJ2-5|TRBV25-1|NA|NA
CASRKGERKTQYF
TGTGCCAGCAGAAAAGGGGAGAGAAAGACCCAGTACTTC
>TRBJ2-1|TRBV14|NA|NA
CASSPWGGEQFF
TGTGCCAGCAGCCCTTGGGGTGGGGAGCAGTTCTTC
>TRBJ2-7|TRBV9|many|NA
CASMGGEQYF
TGTGCCAGCATGGGGGGCGAGCAGTACTTC
>TRBJ2-6|TRBV11-2|NA|NA
CASRPLLGNGANVLTF
TGTGCCAGCAGACCCCTACTTGGAAACGGGGCCAACGTCCTGACTTTC
>TRBJ1-5|TRBV18|many|NA
CASSPPTAYSNQPQHF
TGTGCCAGCTCACCACCAACAGCCTATAGCAATCAGCCCCAGCATTTT
>TRBJ2-7|TRBV6-2/TRBV6-3|many|NA
CASSYSGQTSSYEQYF
TGTGCCAGCAGTTACTCGGGGCAGACCAGCTCCTACGAGCAGTACTTC
>TRBJ2-2|TRBV2|many|NA
CASSAGTGELFF
TGTGCCAGCAGTGCCGGAACCGGGGAGCTGTTTTTT
>TRBJ1-6|TRBV20-1|many|NA
CSASRQANSPLHF
TGCAGTGCTAGCCGGCAGGCGAATTCACCCCTCCACTTT
>TRBJ1-5|TRBV15|NA|TRBD1
CATSRGQGSQPQHF
TGTGCCACCAGCAGAGGACAGGGGAGTCAGCCCCAGCATTTT
>TRBJ2-1|TRBV7-2|many|NA
CASSPRRATQDHNEQFF
TGTGCCAGCAGCCCAAGGAGGGCGACCCAGGATCACAATGAGCAGTTCTTC
>TRBJ2-1|TRBV9|many|NA
CASTLDLSSYNEQFF
TGTGCCAGCACCCTCGACCTAAGCTCCTACAATGAGCAGTTCTTC
>TRBJ2-5|TRBV6-2/TRBV6-3|many|NA
CASSPVLQRETQYF
TGTGCCAGCAGTCCAGTCCTACAACGGGAGACCCAGTACTTC
>TRBJ2-3|TRBV7-8|medium-sized|NA
CASSFGAGDTQYF
TGTGCCAGCAGCTTCGGGGCGGGAGATACGCAGTATTTT
>TRBJ2-3|TRBV7-9|NA|NA
CASSLKGGTDTQYF
TGTGCCAGCAGCTTAAAGGGTGGGACAGATACGCAGTATTTT
>TRBJ1-5|TRBV12-3/TRBV12-4|many|NA
CASSLGLGNQPQHF
TGTGCCAGCAGTTTAGGGCTAGGAAATCAGCCCCAGCATTTT
>TRBJ2-3|TRBV18|many|TRBD1
CASSQTGGFPEDTQYF
TGTGCCAGCTCTCAGACAGGGGGCTTTCCCGAGGATACGCAGTATTTT
>TRBJ1-4|TRBV6-5|many|TRBD1
CASSYSSGTGNEKLFF
TGTGCCAGCAGTTACTCGTCCGGGACAGGGAATGAAAAACTGTTTTTT
>TRBJ2-5|TRBV7-2|many|NA
CASSSPGAQETQYF
TGTGCCAGCAGCTCCCCGGGGGCTCAAGAGACCCAGTACTTC
>TRBJ1-1|TRBV6-6|few|TRBD1
CASRRQGDTEAFF
TGTGCCAGCAGGAGACAGGGGGACACTGAAGCTTTCTTT
>TRBJ1-1|TRBV5-1|many|NA
CASSGEGKNTEAFF
TGCGCCAGCAGTGGGGAGGGGAAGAACACTGAAGCTTTCTTT
>TRBJ1-3|TRBV7-2|few|NA
CASSLPALGNTIYF
TGTGCCAGCAGCTTGCCGGCCCTTGGAAACACCATATATTTT
>TRBJ2-1|TRBV12-3/TRBV12-4|many|TRBD2
CASSFTSGGNPYNEQFF
TGTGCCAGCAGTTTCACTAGCGGGGGAAATCCCTACAATGAGCAGTTCTTC
>TRBJ2-7|TRBV7-8|NA|NA
CASSTRMSCQQYF
TGTGCCAGCAGCACTAGAATGTCCTGCCAGCAGTACTTC
>TRBJ2-3|TRBV10-1|many|TRBD2
CASSEERELGDTQYF
TGCGCCAGCAGTGAGGAGCGGGAGCTCGGAGATACGCAGTATTTT
>TRBJ1-5|TRBV5-6|many|NA
CASSLVGDSNQPQHF
TGTGCCAGCAGCTTGGTGGGAGATAGCAATCAGCCCCAGCATTTT
>TRBJ2-3|TRBV2|many|NA
CASSDGSPPGTDTQYF
TGTGCCAGCAGTGACGGATCTCCCCCCGGCACAGATACGCAGTATTTT
>TRBJ2-1|TRBV6-2/TRBV6-3|many|NA
CASSQLRVGNEQFF
TGTGCCAGCAGCCAACTCAGGGTGGGAAATGAGCAGTTCTTC
>TRBJ2-7|TRBV12-3/TRBV12-4|few|TRBD1
CASSRHRGQASHSGYEQYF
TGTGCCAGCAGTAGGCATAGGGGACAGGCGTCCCACTCTGGCTACGAGCAGTACTTC
>TRBJ2-3|TRBV6-2/TRBV6-3|many|NA
CASSARVRTDTQYF
TGTGCCAGCAGTGCAAGGGTGAGGACAGATACGCAGTATTTT
>TRBJ1-1|TRBV12-3/TRBV12-4|many|NA
CASSLRVAEAFF
TGTGCCAGCAGTCTCAGGGTTGCTGAAGCTTTCTTT
>TRBJ2-7|TRBV5-4|many|NA
CASSSREAYEQYF
TGTGCCAGCAGCTCTCGGGAAGCCTACGAGCAGTACTTC
>TRBJ2-2|TRBV19|many|NA
CASSIASTGELFF
TGTGCCAGTAGTATAGCCAGCACCGGGGAGCTGTTTTTT
>TRBJ2-2|TRBV11-2|many|NA
CASSLDRGRNTGELFF
TGTGCCAGCAGCTTAGATCGGGGGAGGAACACCGGGGAGCTGTTTTTT
>TRBJ2-2|TRBV12-3/TRBV12-4|many|NA
CASSKTGDANTGELFF
TGTGCCAGCAGTAAGACAGGCGATGCGAACACCGGGGAGCTGTTTTTT
>TRBJ1-6|TRBV5-1|NA|NA
CASSLGRNNSPLHF
TGCGCCAGCAGCTTGGGACGGAATAATTCACCCCTCCACTTT
>TRBJ2-2|TRBV4-2|few|TRBD1
CASSLGQGALAGELFF
TGTGCCAGCAGCCTGGGACAGGGGGCCTTGGCCGGGGAGCTGTTTTTT
>TRBJ2-5|TRBV12-3/TRBV12-4|many|NA
CASSLGLTRHQETQYF
TGTGCCAGCAGTTTGGGCTTGACACGGCACCAAGAGACCCAGTACTTC
>TRBJ2-2|TRBV12-3/TRBV12-4|many|NA
CASSTRTVITGELFF
TGTGCCAGCAGTACTCGCACAGTGATCACCGGGGAGCTGTTTTTT
>TRBJ2-2|TRBV12-3/TRBV12-4|many|NA
CASSLERNTGELFF
TGTGCCAGCAGTTTAGAGCGGAACACCGGGGAGCTGTTTTTT
>TRBJ2-2|TRBV7-9|NA|NA
CASSLLVRGSTGELFF
TGTGCCAGCAGCTTATTGGTTCGGGGATCCACCGGGGAGCTGTTTTTT
>TRBJ1-5|TRBV6-2/TRBV6-3|many|NA
CASSYRANQPQHF
TGTGCCAGCAGTTACCGGGCCAATCAGCCCCAGCATTTT
>TRBJ1-2|TRBV4-3|many|NA
CASSDLNRSNYGYTF
TGCGCCAGCAGCGATTTGAACAGATCCAACTATGGCTACACCTTC
>TRBJ2-4|TRBV7-2|many|TRBD1
CASSVRQGMAKNIQYF
TGTGCCAGCAGCGTCAGACAGGGAATGGCCAAAAACATTCAGTACTTC
>TRBJ2-3|TRBV7-7|many|TRBD1
CASSLGDRDTQYF
TGTGCTAGCAGCTTGGGGGACAGGGATACGCAGTATTTT
>TRBJ2-1|TRBV7-8|many|TRBD2
CASSLVIGGGEQFF
TGTGCCAGCAGCTTAGTCATTGGCGGGGGTGAGCAGTTCTTC
>TRBJ2-1|TRBV12-5|NA|TRBD2
CASGSGTSACNEQFF
TGTGCTAGTGGTTCAGGGACTAGCGCTTGCAATGAGCAGTTCTTC
>TRBJ1-2|TRBV7-8|many|TRBD1
CASSLGWAGGISYGYTF
TGTGCCAGCAGCTTAGGCTGGGCAGGGGGGATTTCCTATGGCTACACCTTC
>TRBJ1-5|TRBV6-1|many|TRBD1
CASSPSPGGDQPQHF
TGTGCCAGCAGTCCCTCTCCAGGGGGCGATCAGCCCCAGCATTTT
>TRBJ2-3|TRBV29-1|many|NA
CSVETVSTDTQYF
TGCAGCGTTGAAACAGTCAGCACAGATACGCAGTATTTT
>TRBJ2-2|TRBV7-8|many|NA
CASSLDHLGRQSKDTGELFF
TGTGCCAGCAGCTTAGATCATTTAGGGCGACAGAGCAAAGACACCGGGGAGCTGTTTTTT
>TRBJ1-6|TRBV25-1|many|NA
CASSEFHSPLHF
TGTGCCAGCAGTGAATTCCACTCACCCCTCCACTTT
>TRBJ2-2|TRBV20-1|many|TRBD1
CSARGQGTGELFF
TGCAGTGCTAGGGGACAGGGAACCGGGGAGCTGTTTTTT
>TRBJ2-7|TRBV9|many|TRBD2
CASSVDASGVYEQYF
TGTGCCAGCAGCGTAGATGCTAGCGGGGTCTACGAGCAGTACTTC
>TRBJ2-1|TRBV20-1|many|TRBD2
CSASPSGRDNEQFF
TGCAGTGCTAGTCCGAGCGGGAGGGACAATGAGCAGTTCTTC
>TRBJ1-1|TRBV11-2|many|TRBD1
CASSLRGRGGGTEAFF
TGTGCCAGCAGCTTAAGGGGCAGGGGGGGTGGCACTGAAGCTTTCTTT